This is a list of T cell receptor beta chains from one sample in a study of T cell responses to AZD1222 COVID-19 vaccine. Profiled with immunoSEQ multiplex PCR; TCRdb holds only in-frame clones, not every one. The table records roughly 80,000 clones, nearly 85% of them present only once. Material: peripheral blood, obtained on day 0 of AZD1222 vaccination. These receptors came from an adult in good health. CDR3s include the opening cysteine and the closing phenylalanine or tryptophan. D genes are given only for firm matches. Only part of the rows carry a size: once, few, many, or a class if the clone is expanded.

size	D	V	J	CDR3	DNA
.	.	TRBV28	TRBJ1-1	CASSTPGRGDTEAFF	TGTGCCAGCAGTACCCCCGGGCGGGGGGACACTGAAGCTTTCTTT
once	TRBD1	TRBV2	TRBJ1-2	CASSEGDRGYGYTF	TGTGCCAGCAGTGAAGGGGACAGGGGGTATGGCTACACCTTC
.	.	TRBV19	TRBJ1-1	CASSIAQKAFF	TGTGCCAGTAGTATAGCTCAGAAAGCTTTCTTT
.	.	TRBV9	TRBJ2-7	CASSVGPGGSYEQYF	TGTGCCAGCAGCGTCGGACCCGGGGGAAGCTACGAGCAGTACTTC
.	TRBD1	TRBV19	TRBJ2-7	CASSYRDRDYEQYF	TGTGCCAGTAGCTACCGGGACAGGGACTACGAGCAGTACTTC
once	TRBD1	TRBV5-5	TRBJ1-4	CASSHHARSGGEKLFF	TGTGCCAGCAGCCATCATGCGAGGTCAGGGGGTGAAAAACTGTTTTTT
.	TRBD2	TRBV12-3/TRBV12-4	TRBJ2-7	CASSATSGRARDF	TGTGCCAGCAGTGCGACTAGCGGGAGGGCCAGGGACTTC
few	TRBD2	TRBV5-1	TRBJ2-2	CASSQQDSGGDLMGTGELFF	TGCGCCAGCAGCCAGCAAGATAGCGGGGGAGACCTTATGGGCACCGGGGAGCTGTTTTTT
.	.	TRBV25-1	TRBJ2-1	CASRKAYSSYNEQFF	TGTGCCAGCCGCAAGGCCTATAGCTCCTACAATGAGCAGTTCTTC
many	TRBD1	TRBV12-3/TRBV12-4	TRBJ1-1	CASSWTGGTEAFF	TGTGCCAGCAGTTGGACAGGGGGCACTGAAGCTTTCTTT
.	.	TRBV2	TRBJ2-2	CASSGGYAGELFF	TGTGCCAGCAGTGGGGGTTACGCCGGGGAGCTGTTTTTT
.	TRBD1	TRBV5-1	TRBJ2-7	CASSFGRQGDEQYF	TGCGCCAGCAGCTTCGGCCGGCAGGGGGACGAGCAGTACTTC
.	TRBD2	TRBV9	TRBJ2-7	CASSIGTSGSYEQYF	TGTGCCAGCAGCATTGGGACTAGCGGCTCCTACGAGCAGTACTTC
.	.	TRBV9	TRBJ1-4	CASASSGAKGEKLFF	TGTGCCAGTGCCTCGTCAGGGGCAAAGGGTGAAAAACTGTTTTTT
.	TRBD1	TRBV18	TRBJ2-4	CASSPLQGAKNIQYF	TGTGCCAGCTCACCACTACAGGGGGCCAAAAACATTCAGTACTTC
.	.	TRBV30	TRBJ1-1	CAWRTGMGTEAFF	TGTGCCTGGAGAACGGGGATGGGCACTGAAGCTTTCTTT
once	TRBD1	TRBV6-2/TRBV6-3	TRBJ2-4	CASSPGTVIQYF	TGTGCCAGCAGCCCCGGGACAGTAATTCAGTACTTC
.	TRBD2	TRBV3-1/TRBV3-2	TRBJ2-1	CASSHQLGREFNEQFF	TGTGCCAGCAGCCACCAATTAGGGCGGGAGTTCAATGAGCAGTTCTTC
.	TRBD1	TRBV2	TRBJ1-3	CASSAETGISGNTIYF	TGTGCCAGCAGTGCCGAGACAGGGATCTCTGGAAACACCATATATTTT
few	.	TRBV4-1	TRBJ1-3	CASSQDRTGNTIYF	TGCGCCAGCAGCCAAGACAGAACTGGAAACACCATATATTTT
.	TRBD1	TRBV12-3/TRBV12-4	TRBJ2-2	CASSFGGQGELFF	TGTGCCAGCAGTTTTGGGGGACAGGGGGAGCTGTTTTTT
.	.	TRBV29-1	TRBJ2-7	CSVEAKEGPYF	TGCAGCGTTGAAGCCAAGGAGGGACCTTACTTC
once	TRBD1	TRBV18	TRBJ1-2	CASSPGQGDYGYTF	TGTGCCAGCTCACCTGGACAGGGAGACTATGGCTACACCTTC
.	.	TRBV7-6	TRBJ2-1	CASSLALGGNEQFF	TGTGCCAGCAGCTTAGCGCTGGGTGGCAATGAGCAGTTCTTC
.	.	TRBV12-1	TRBJ2-7	CASSLYRILGHEQYF	TGTGCCAGCAGCCTCTACAGGATTCTCGGGCACGAGCAGTACTTC
.	TRBD2	TRBV7-2	TRBJ2-3	CASSLWVAGGSDTQYF	TGTGCCAGCAGCTTATGGGTAGCGGGAGGTTCTGATACGCAGTATTTT
.	.	TRBV6-4	TRBJ1-1	CASSIGFSHNEAFF	TGTGCCAGCAGTATAGGCTTCTCCCACAATGAAGCTTTCTTT
once	TRBD2	TRBV27	TRBJ2-7	CASSPAGVYEQYF	TGTGCCAGCAGTCCGGCGGGGGTTTACGAGCAGTACTTC
.	.	TRBV3-1/TRBV3-2	TRBJ2-1	CASSQDSGAENEQFF	TGTGCCAGCAGCCAAGATAGTGGGGCGGAGAATGAGCAGTTCTTC